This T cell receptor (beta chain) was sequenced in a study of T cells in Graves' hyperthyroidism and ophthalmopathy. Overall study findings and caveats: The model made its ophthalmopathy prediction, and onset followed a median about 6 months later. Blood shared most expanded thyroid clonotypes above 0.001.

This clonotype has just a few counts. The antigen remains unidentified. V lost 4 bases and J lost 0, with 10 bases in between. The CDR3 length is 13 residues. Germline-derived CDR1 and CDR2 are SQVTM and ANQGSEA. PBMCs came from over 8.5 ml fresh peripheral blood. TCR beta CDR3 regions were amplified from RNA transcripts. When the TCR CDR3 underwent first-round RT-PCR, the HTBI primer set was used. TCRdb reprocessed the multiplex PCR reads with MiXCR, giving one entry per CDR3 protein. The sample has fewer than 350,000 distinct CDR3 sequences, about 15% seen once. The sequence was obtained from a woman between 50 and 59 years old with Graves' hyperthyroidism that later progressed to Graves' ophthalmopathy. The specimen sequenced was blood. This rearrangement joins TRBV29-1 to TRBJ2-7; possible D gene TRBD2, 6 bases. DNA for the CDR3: TGCAGCGTTGGGGCGGGAATCTCCTACGAGCAGTACTTC. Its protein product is CSVGAGISYEQYF.